A single sample gave rise to the 8 T cell receptor beta chains below, sequenced in a study of identical twins. Using its own MiXCR run on the 5' RACE reads, TCRdb lists one record per CDR3 protein. The sample lists roughly 230,000 distinct CDR3 sequences, about 8% occurring once. This sample was also put to use in a study of yellow fever vaccine responses in identical twins.

Sequenced input: CD8+ T cells sorted from blood. The receptors derive from a woman under 30 in good health.

This chain connects TRBV7-2 to TRBJ2-5; unclear D gene. The CDR3 sequence is 16 residues long. Per the germline V gene, CDR1 is SGHTA and CDR2 is FQGNSA. The V gene lost 2 bases and the J gene lost 4 bases, with 17 bases spanning the gap. CDR3: CASSLRLTYEAETQYF. CDR3 nucleotide sequence: TGTGCCAGCAGCTTACGCCTGACTTACGAGGCAGAGACCCAGTACTTC.

In DNA form, the CDR3 reads TGTGCCAGCAGTGGGACTAGCGGGGACGCTAGCACAGATACGCAGTATTTT. Its translation is CASSGTSGDASTDTQYF. This chain connects TRBV2 to TRBJ2-3; 12 bases are a match to TRBD2. Looked up from germline, CDR1 is SNHLY and CDR2 is FYNNEI. CDR3 length: 17 amino acids. The ends lost 4 bases at V and 0 bases at J; junction bases unmatched: 5. The variable domain in full, with the rest retrieved from reference TRBV2 and TRBJ2-3, is EPEVTQTPSHQVTQMGQEVILRCVPISNHLYFYWYRQILGQKVEFLVSFYNNEISEKSEIFDDQFSVERPDGSNFTLKIRSTKLEDSAMYFCASSGTSGDASTDTQYFGPGTRLTVL.

This clonotype was seen a handful of times. The chain recombines TRBV2 with TRBJ2-4; D possibly matches TRBD1 or TRBD2 (5 bases each). V was clipped by 8 bases and J by 3 bases, with 8 bases between them. The CDR3 length is 12 residues. Germline V gene lookup returns CDR1 SNHLY and CDR2 FYNNEI. CDR3 loop: CASRDLKNIQYF. The DNA of the CDR3 is TGTGCCAGCCGGGACCTCAAAAACATTCAGTACTTC.

This clonotype occurred many times. This sequence joins TRBV24-1 and TRBJ2-2; D assignment may be TRBD1 or TRBD2 (6 bases each). The V gene's germline CDR1 is KGHDR and CDR2 SFDVKD. There are 14 residues in the CDR3. Trimming shortened V by 9 bases and J by 1 base, and 11 bases separated the two germline ends. CDR3 protein: CATGGDKNTGELFF. CDR3 nucleotide sequence: TGTGCCACCGGCGGGGACAAGAACACCGGGGAGCTGTTTTTT.

This chain links TRBV4-1 with TRBJ2-5; TRBD2 agrees at 14 bases. Germline CDR1 and CDR2: MGHRA and YSYEKL. CDR3 size: 21 residues. The V segment lost 3 bases and the J segment 5 bases; nucleotides outside the gene matches: 20. CDR3 amino acids: CASSQATGGLAGGPTFETQYF. CDR3 sequence (DNA): TGCGCCAGCAGCCAGGCAACGGGCGGACTAGCGGGAGGCCCTACCTTTGAGACCCAGTACTTC.

This clonotype appeared many times. The chain has TRBV3-1 and TRBJ2-5; possibly TRBD2 for D (5 bases). Germline V gene sequence: CDR1 LGHDT, CDR2 YNNKEL (reference sequence). The V gene lost 1 base and the J gene lost 2 bases, with 11 bases spanning the gap. The length of the CDR3 is 15 residues. This chain's CDR3 is CASSQVQRLQETQYF. In DNA form, the CDR3 reads TGTGCCAGCAGCCAAGTTCAGCGGTTACAAGAGACCCAGTACTTC.

The V call is TRBV6-1, the J call TRBJ1-4; tentative D call: TRBD1 (5 bases). CDR1 MNHNS and CDR2 SASEGT come from the germline V gene. The CDR3 sequence is 14 residues long. V was shortened by 7 bases and J by 3 bases, with 12 bases between the two germline ends. The CDR3 nucleotides read TGTGCCAGCACCGGACGGGGGTCTAATGAAAAACTGTTTTTT. This gives the protein CASTGRGSNEKLFF.

This clonotype was counted many times. V is TRBV20-1 and J is TRBJ2-5, with D perhaps TRBD1 (5 bases). This CDR3 is built from 12 residues. V lost 5 bases to trimming and J lost 1 base, with 8 bases between them. The germline V gene encodes CDR1 DFQATT and CDR2 SNEGSKA (reference sequence). The CDR3 region is CSAHQGQETQYF. CDR3 coding DNA: TGCAGTGCTCATCAGGGCCAAGAGACCCAGTACTTC.